These T cell receptor beta chains were read from a single sample in a study of low-dose radiotherapy and immunotherapy resistance in tumors. TCRdb re-derived calls from the reads in MiXCR, one entry per CDR3 protein. The sample yields roughly 50,000 distinct CDR3 sequences, around a third seen once. The sequenced sample was PBMCs, obtained after low-dose radiotherapy plus immunotherapy. Source of these receptors: a male donor with rectosigmoid adenocarcinoma. Both conserved end residues are part of each CDR3. The order of the fields is D gene, clone size, J gene, CDR3 length, V gene, CDR3 DNA, CDR3 protein. The D gene is left open where the match is weak. Not all rows give a size; the values are once, few, many and, for expanded clones, a class.

d_call: .
clone_size: .
j_call: TRBJ2-2
cdr3_length: 15
v_call: TRBV6-5
cdr3_nt: TGTGCCAGCAGTTACTGGGGGGCGCGGTCCGGGGAGCTGTTTTTT
cdr3_aa: CASSYWGARSGELFF

d_call: TRBD2
clone_size: few
j_call: TRBJ2-3
cdr3_length: 15
v_call: TRBV4-1
cdr3_nt: TGCGCCAGCAGCCAAGGTGCGGGAGGCGCAGATACGCAGTATTTT
cdr3_aa: CASSQGAGGADTQYF

d_call: TRBD2
clone_size: .
j_call: TRBJ2-1
cdr3_length: 15
v_call: TRBV5-1
cdr3_nt: TGCGCCAGCAGCTTGGAGGGGACTAGCCTGTATGAGCAGTTCTTC
cdr3_aa: CASSLEGTSLYEQFF

d_call: .
clone_size: .
j_call: TRBJ2-1
cdr3_length: 11
v_call: TRBV11-3
cdr3_nt: TGTGCCAGCAGCCGGGGAACTAGGCAGTTCTTC
cdr3_aa: CASSRGTRQFF

d_call: .
clone_size: many
j_call: TRBJ2-7
cdr3_length: 15
v_call: TRBV28
cdr3_nt: TGTGCCAGCAGTTTGGGGGGCGACTCCACCTACGAGCAGTACTTC
cdr3_aa: CASSLGGDSTYEQYF

d_call: TRBD2
clone_size: few
j_call: TRBJ2-7
cdr3_length: 16
v_call: TRBV6-2/TRBV6-3
cdr3_nt: TGTGCCAGCAGTTACCGCGGGGGGGGGAGCTCCTACGAGCAGTACTTC
cdr3_aa: CASSYRGGGSSYEQYF

d_call: .
clone_size: once
j_call: TRBJ2-2
cdr3_length: 15
v_call: TRBV6-2/TRBV6-3
cdr3_nt: .
cdr3_aa: CASSAWTNTGELFFF

d_call: .
clone_size: medium-sized
j_call: TRBJ2-7
cdr3_length: 15
v_call: TRBV28
cdr3_nt: TGTGCCAGCGGGCCTGGGGGGGGGCCCACCTACGAGCAGTACTTC
cdr3_aa: CASGPGGGPTYEQYF

d_call: .
clone_size: .
j_call: TRBJ1-2
cdr3_length: 12
v_call: TRBV28
cdr3_nt: TGTGCCAGCACGGACACCAACCGGGGCTACACCTTC
cdr3_aa: CASTDTNRGYTF

d_call: .
clone_size: many
j_call: TRBJ2-7
cdr3_length: 13
v_call: TRBV6-2/TRBV6-3
cdr3_nt: TGTGCCAGCACTAAAAACCCGGCAGCAGAGCAGTACTTC
cdr3_aa: CASTKNPAAEQYF

d_call: .
clone_size: .
j_call: TRBJ1-2
cdr3_length: 13
v_call: TRBV6-2/TRBV6-3
cdr3_nt: TGTGCCAGCAGTCCGGGACCAAACTATGGCTACACCTTC
cdr3_aa: CASSPGPNYGYTF

d_call: .
clone_size: .
j_call: TRBJ2-5
cdr3_length: 14
v_call: TRBV28
cdr3_nt: TGTGCCAGCAGTCCCGCCGGGGCACAAGAGACCCAGTACTTC
cdr3_aa: CASSPAGAQETQYF

d_call: .
clone_size: many
j_call: TRBJ1-4
cdr3_length: 16
v_call: TRBV6-2/TRBV6-3
cdr3_nt: TGTGCCAGCAGCCCCAGGGGAGTGGAGGCTAATGAAAAACTGTTTTTT
cdr3_aa: CASSPRGVEANEKLFF

d_call: .
clone_size: many
j_call: TRBJ1-2
cdr3_length: 15
v_call: TRBV20-1
cdr3_nt: TGCAGTGCTAGGCCCTCGGGGGGGCAAGGCTATGGCTACACCTTC
cdr3_aa: CSARPSGGQGYGYTF

d_call: TRBD2
clone_size: many
j_call: TRBJ2-1
cdr3_length: 14
v_call: TRBV6-2/TRBV6-3
cdr3_nt: TGTGCCAGCAAAAGGAGCGGGGGGCGAGGTGAGCAGTTCTTC
cdr3_aa: CASKRSGGRGEQFF

d_call: .
clone_size: many
j_call: TRBJ1-5
cdr3_length: 14
v_call: TRBV27
cdr3_nt: TGTGCCAGCAGTTTATCCAGGGACAATCAGCCCCAGCATTTT
cdr3_aa: CASSLSRDNQPQHF

d_call: .
clone_size: many
j_call: TRBJ2-2
cdr3_length: 15
v_call: TRBV2
cdr3_nt: TGTGCCAGCAGTGTCAAAGGGTTGCGTTCCGGGGAGCTGTTTTTT
cdr3_aa: CASSVKGLRSGELFF

d_call: .
clone_size: many
j_call: TRBJ1-5
cdr3_length: 15
v_call: TRBV19
cdr3_nt: TGTGCCAGTAGCTCGACAGGTTATAGCAATCAGCCCCAGCATTTT
cdr3_aa: CASSSTGYSNQPQHF

d_call: TRBD1
clone_size: many
j_call: TRBJ2-2
cdr3_length: 16
v_call: TRBV20-1
cdr3_nt: TGCAGTGCCCGTCGTGCAGGGGGCGGTGGGACCGGGGAGCTGTTTTTT
cdr3_aa: CSARRAGGGGTGELFF

d_call: .
clone_size: many
j_call: TRBJ2-7
cdr3_length: 13
v_call: TRBV12-3/TRBV12-4
cdr3_nt: TGTGCCAGCAGTAAGCAGGGAGTGGGCGAGCAGTACTTC
cdr3_aa: CASSKQGVGEQYF

d_call: TRBD2
clone_size: many
j_call: TRBJ2-5
cdr3_length: 19
v_call: TRBV5-8
cdr3_nt: TGTGCCAGCAGCCCCGCCCGTTATTACACTAGCGGGAGGGCAGAGACCCAGTACTTC
cdr3_aa: CASSPARYYTSGRAETQYF

d_call: .
clone_size: few
j_call: TRBJ2-1
cdr3_length: 16
v_call: TRBV11-2
cdr3_nt: TGTGCCAGCAGCCTTACAGGAGGGCTAACCGGCAATGAGCAGTTCTTC
cdr3_aa: CASSLTGGLTGNEQFF